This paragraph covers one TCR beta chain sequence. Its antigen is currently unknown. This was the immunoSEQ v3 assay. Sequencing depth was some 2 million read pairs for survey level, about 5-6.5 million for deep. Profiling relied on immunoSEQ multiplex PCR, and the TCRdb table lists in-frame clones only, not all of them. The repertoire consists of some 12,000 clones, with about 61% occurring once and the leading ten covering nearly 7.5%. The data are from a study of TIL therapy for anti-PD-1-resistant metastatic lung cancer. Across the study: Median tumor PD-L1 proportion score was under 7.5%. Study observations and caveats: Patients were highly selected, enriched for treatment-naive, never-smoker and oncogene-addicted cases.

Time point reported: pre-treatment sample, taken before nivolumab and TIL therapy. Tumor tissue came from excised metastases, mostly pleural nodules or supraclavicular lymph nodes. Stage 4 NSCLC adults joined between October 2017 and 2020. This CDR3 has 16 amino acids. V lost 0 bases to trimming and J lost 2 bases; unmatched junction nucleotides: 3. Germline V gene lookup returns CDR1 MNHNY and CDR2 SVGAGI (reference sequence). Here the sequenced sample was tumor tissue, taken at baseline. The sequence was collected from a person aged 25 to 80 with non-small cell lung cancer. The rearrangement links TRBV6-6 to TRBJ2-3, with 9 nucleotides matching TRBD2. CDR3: CASSYSLAGTTDTQYF. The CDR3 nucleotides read TGTGCCAGCAGTTACTCCCTAGCGGGGACCACAGATACGCAGTATTTT.